This entry lists 15 T cell receptor beta chains sequenced from one sample in a study of shared clonotypes between healthy human individuals. Some clones are missing from TCRdb's copy, which holds only in-frame ones; the method was immunoSEQ multiplex PCR. Of around 2,000,000 clones listed, about 95% are singletons. Specimen: naive CD4+ T cells sorted from blood. As for subset: CD45RA+ positively selected. The receptors derive from a man younger than 30 in good health.

The rearrangement joins TRBV28 to TRBJ1-6; 10 bases are a match to TRBD1. Trimming cost V 4 bases and J 13 bases; bases outside gene matches: 7. Looked up from germline, CDR1 is MDHEN and CDR2 is SYDVKM. This CDR3 spans 14 amino acids. The CDR3 loop is CASSSGQGVGPLHF. The CDR3 DNA reads TGTGCCAGCAGTTCCGGACAGGGGGTAGGGCCCCTCCACTTT.

This chain links TRBV7-9 with TRBJ2-7, with D possibly TRBD1 on 5 matching bases. CDR3 size: 17 residues. CDR1 is SEHNR and CDR2 is FQNEAQ in the germline V gene (reference sequence). V lost 1 base, J lost 0 bases, and 16 bases lay in between. The CDR3 region has the DNA TGTGCCAGCAGCTTAGTCGCTTGGCAGGGTGCCTCCTACGAGCAGTACTTC. Residues: CASSLVAWQGASYEQYF.

The chain links TRBV6-5 to TRBJ1-6; D might be TRBD1 (6 bases). V gave up 1 base and J gave up 7 bases, with 14 bases separating them. This CDR3 region has 16 residues. CDR1 and CDR2 (germline): MNHEY, SVGAGI. As DNA, the CDR3 is TGTGCCAGCAGTTACTTACCGGGGGCGGGCAATTCACCCCTCCACTTT. Translation gives CASSYLPGAGNSPLHF.

The chain is built from TRBV28 and TRBJ1-2, with 11 bases lining up with TRBD1. This CDR3 has 15 residues. V lost 5 bases to trimming and J lost 8 bases; unmatched junction nucleotides: 10. Germline CDR1 and CDR2: MDHEN and SYDVKM. As DNA, the CDR3 is TGTGCCAGCAGTCCCCCGGACAGGGGGCAAGGGGGCTACACCTTC. As protein: CASSPPDRGQGGYTF.

V usage is TRBV7-9 and J usage is TRBJ1-4, with a possible D match to TRBD1 (5 bases). From germline, CDR1 is SEHNR and CDR2 FQNEAQ (reference sequence). The CDR3 contains 15 residues. V was cut by 5 bases and J by 3 bases, with 13 bases left in between. The CDR3 sequence: CASSQDGTPNEKLFF. In DNA form, the CDR3 reads TGTGCCAGCAGCCAAGACGGGACCCCTAATGAAAAACTGTTTTTT.

V is TRBV5-5 and J is TRBJ1-6; D might be TRBD1 (6 bases). V lost 4 bases and J lost 6, with 14 bases in between. The CDR3 is 15 residues long. Germline V gene lookup returns CDR1 SGHKS and CDR2 YYEKEE (reference sequence). CDR3 protein: CASSLLWTANSPLHF. The CDR3 nucleotides are TGTGCCAGCAGCCTACTCTGGACAGCTAATTCACCCCTCCACTTT.

V gene TRBV6-4 combines with J gene TRBJ1-1; no reliable D call. V lost 2 bases, J lost 1 base, and 5 bases lay in between. Germline CDR1 and CDR2: MRHNA and SNTAGT. The CDR3 sequence is 13 residues long. Here the CDR3 DNA reads TGTGCCAGCAGTGACCAGAGGAACACTGAAGCTTTCTTT. It encodes CASSDQRNTEAFF.

The V call is TRBV5-8, the J call TRBJ1-4; 10 nucleotides line up with TRBD1. This CDR3 comprises 15 residues. Trimming cost V 4 bases and J 8 bases; bases outside gene matches: 8. The germline gives CDR1 SGHTS, CDR2 YDEGEE. In nucleotides, the CDR3 is TGTGCCAGCAGCACCCGGGACAGGGGAGTAGAAAAACTGTTTTTT. This gives the protein CASSTRDRGVEKLFF.

This clone was detected once. This chain links TRBV28 with TRBJ1-2; D remains unclear. CDR3 length: 15 amino acids. The germline V and J ends were trimmed by 4 bases and 8 bases, with 20 bases remaining between them. Looked up from germline, CDR1 is MDHEN and CDR2 is SYDVKM. The CDR3 loop is CASSSSGMAPGGYTF. DNA of the CDR3: TGTGCCAGCAGTTCAAGCGGGATGGCCCCGGGCGGCTACACCTTC.

Notes on this clone: The same CDR3 is also encoded by other DNA sequences in this sample. The chain is built from TRBV30 and TRBJ1-1; D might be TRBD1 (6 bases). Deletions cut 4 bases from V and 1 base from J, with 10 bases between. The CDR3 runs to 13 residues. The germline V gene has CDR1 GTSNPN and CDR2 SVGIG (reference sequence). The CDR3, as DNA: TGTGCCTGGACCGGACAGCCGAACACTGAAGCTTTCTTT. Protein: CAWTGQPNTEAFF.

V and J are TRBV7-8 and TRBJ1-4; no firm D call. The germline V and J ends were trimmed by 4 bases and 8 bases, with 11 bases remaining between them. Germline V gene data show CDR1 as SGHVS and CDR2 as FQNEAQ. The CDR3 contains 13 residues. The chain's CDR3 is CASSYGVREKLFF. The CDR3 DNA follows: TGTGCCAGCAGCTACGGCGTCCGCGAAAAACTGTTTTTT.

Concerning this clone: Other DNA sequences within the sample encode an identical CDR3. The chain joins TRBV18 to TRBJ2-1; TRBD2 aligns across 10 bases. The CDR3 is 15 residues long. Trimming at V came to 2 bases and at J to 5 bases, leaving 3 bases not matched to a gene. From germline, CDR1 is KGHSH and CDR2 LQKENI. This CDR3 reads CASSPRLAGDNEQFF. The CDR3 DNA follows: TGTGCCAGCTCACCAAGGCTAGCGGGGGACAATGAGCAGTTCTTC.

The chain uses TRBV6-6 and TRBJ1-2, with D unclear. There are 12 residues in the CDR3. Germline loops: CDR1 MNHNY, CDR2 SVGAGI (reference sequence). Trimming removed 5 bases from V and 5 bases from J, with 9 bases in between. In DNA form, the CDR3 reads TGTGCCAGCAGTCAAACAGAGTATGGCTACACCTTC. Translated: CASSQTEYGYTF.

The rearrangement links TRBV5-6 to TRBJ1-1; the D gene is possibly TRBD1 (6 bases). Germline V lookup: CDR1 SGHDT, CDR2 YYEEEE. V lost 4 bases, J lost 0 bases, and 13 bases lay in between. This CDR3 comprises 15 residues. The CDR3 sequence: CASSPTGTLNTEAFF. The CDR3 nucleotides are TGTGCCAGCAGCCCAACCGGGACACTGAACACTGAAGCTTTCTTT. The variable domain in full, completed from reference TRBV5-6 and TRBJ1-1, reads DAGVTQSPTHLIKTRGQQVTLRCSPKSGHDTVSWYQQALGQGPQFIFQYYEEEERQRGNFPDRFSGHQFPNYSSELNVNALLLGDSALYLCASSPTGTLNTEAFFGQGTRLTVV.

V usage is TRBV5-1 and J usage is TRBJ1-2; 8 nucleotides match TRBD1. Looked up from germline, CDR1 is SGHRS and CDR2 is YFSETQ. This CDR3 region has 16 residues. With 0 bases clipped from V and 3 bases from J, the junction kept 7 bases outside the gene matches. In nucleotides, the CDR3 is TGCGCCAGCAGCTTGGGGATGGGACAGGCGGACTATGGCTACACCTTC. Amino acids: CASSLGMGQADYGYTF.